A selection of T cell receptor beta chains follows, all from one sample in a study of Ad26.COV2.S vaccination and SARS-CoV-2 variants. Measured with immunoSEQ multiplex PCR; TCRdb has only the in-frame clones, and not every one. The table has 350,000 to 550,000 clones, 89% seen once. This specimen consisted of peripheral blood, obtained in a trial of Ad26.COV2.S vaccine versus placebo. The receptors originated from a person between 18 and 60 years old who received the Ad26.COV2.S COVID-19 vaccine or a placebo. Both conserved end residues are part of each CDR3. The order of the fields is CDR3 protein, CDR3 DNA, clone size, V gene, J gene, D gene. The D gene is left open where the match is weak. Some rows mark clone size as missing; the rest say once, few, many or name a class of expanded clone.

CASSLGQGGSNEKLFF,TGTGCCAGCAGTTTAGGACAGGGAGGGTCTAATGAAAAACTGTTTTTT,NA,TRBV6-5,TRBJ1-4,TRBD1
CASSQGIVRAGSKETQYF,TGCGCCAGCAGCCAAGGCATCGTCCGGGCAGGCTCTAAAGAGACCCAGTACTTC,NA,TRBV4-1,TRBJ2-5,NA
CASSIGASYNSPLHF,TGTGCCAGTAGTATAGGGGCCTCCTATAATTCACCCCTCCACTTT,NA,TRBV19,TRBJ1-6,NA
CAISDEQRTDTQYF,TGTGCCATCAGTGACGAACAGCGCACAGATACGCAGTATTTT,NA,TRBV10-3,TRBJ2-3,NA
CASSSRDRGITGELFF,TGCGCCAGCAGCTCCCGGGACAGGGGGATCACCGGGGAGCTGTTTTTT,NA,TRBV5-1,TRBJ2-2,TRBD1
CASSQDARVGTGELFF,TGTGCCAGCAGCCAAGACGCCAGGGTCGGAACCGGGGAGCTGTTTTTT,NA,TRBV4-2,TRBJ2-2,NA
CASSQSTGMGSYEQYF,TGCGCCAGCAGCCAATCGACAGGAATGGGTTCCTACGAGCAGTACTTC,NA,TRBV4-1,TRBJ2-7,NA
CASSARAAYGYTF,TGTGCCAGCAGCGCCCGGGCAGCCTATGGCTACACCTTC,NA,TRBV9,TRBJ1-2,NA
CASSPPGRRSTDTQYF,TGTGCCAGCAGCCCCCCCGGGAGACGTAGCACAGATACGCAGTATTTT,NA,TRBV6-2/TRBV6-3,TRBJ2-3,NA
CASSLDRWGYTF,TGTGCCAGCAGTTTGGATCGGTGGGGCTACACCTTC,NA,TRBV28,TRBJ1-2,NA
CAVKRPSYNEQFF,TGTGCCGTCAAACGCCCTTCCTACAATGAGCAGTTCTTC,NA,TRBV27,TRBJ2-1,NA
CASRAGTDHNQPQHF,TGTGCCAGCAGGGCCGGGACAGACCACAATCAGCCCCAGCATTTT,NA,TRBV5-6,TRBJ1-5,TRBD1
CASSQIGGTIYNEQFF,TGTGCCAGCAGCCAGATAGGGGGGACCATCTACAATGAGCAGTTCTTC,NA,TRBV4-2,TRBJ2-1,NA
CASSPSGAYNEQFF,TGTGCCAGCTCACCGAGCGGGGCCTACAATGAGCAGTTCTTC,NA,TRBV18,TRBJ2-1,TRBD2
CATSDLPSGRASEQFF,TGTGCCACCAGTGATTTGCCCAGCGGGAGGGCCAGTGAGCAGTTCTTC,once,TRBV24-1,TRBJ2-1,TRBD2
CASSPPRETQYF,TGTGCCAGCAGTCCCCCCCGGGAGACCCAGTACTTC,NA,TRBV12-3/TRBV12-4,TRBJ2-5,NA
CASSQDRPGRSGSPLHF,TGCGCCAGCAGCCAAGACAGGCCGGGACGGTCGGGATCACCCCTCCACTTT,NA,TRBV5-1,TRBJ1-6,NA
CASSIAVRGTDTQYF,TGTGCCAGCAGTATAGCTGTTCGTGGCACAGATACGCAGTATTTT,NA,TRBV5-4,TRBJ2-3,NA
CASSQDGRAPKKLFF,TGTGCCAGCAGCCAAGACGGGAGGGCACCGAAAAAACTGTTTTTT,NA,TRBV3-1/TRBV3-2,TRBJ1-4,NA
CATSREGLVYEQFF,TGTGCCACCAGCAGAGAGGGACTAGTCTATGAGCAGTTCTTC,NA,TRBV15,TRBJ2-1,TRBD2
CASSLEPRTVKQFF,TGTGCCAGCAGCTTAGAACCTCGGACGGTAAAGCAGTTCTTC,few,TRBV7-2,TRBJ2-1,NA
CASSYTPDSHEQYF,TGTGCCAGCAGCTACACCCCGGACAGCCACGAGCAGTACTTC,NA,TRBV5-4,TRBJ2-7,NA
CASSLGLAGPPVTGELFF,TGTGCCAGCAGCTTGGGACTAGCGGGGCCCCCGGTCACCGGGGAGCTGTTTTTT,NA,TRBV7-3,TRBJ2-2,TRBD2
CASSVEAGFSYGYTF,TGCGCCAGCAGCGTGGAGGCGGGGTTCAGCTATGGCTACACCTTC,once,TRBV5-1,TRBJ1-2,NA
CASSVAGGGTNEQFF,TGTGCCAGTAGTGTAGCGGGAGGGGGGACCAATGAGCAGTTCTTC,NA,TRBV19,TRBJ2-1,TRBD2
CASSQAGGTHYNEQFF,TGCGCCAGCAGCCAAGCGGGAGGGACACACTACAATGAGCAGTTCTTC,NA,TRBV4-1,TRBJ2-1,TRBD2
CASSTVPHRTGYNQPQHF,TGTGCCAGTAGTACCGTCCCTCATCGGACGGGTTACAATCAGCCCCAGCATTTT,NA,TRBV19,TRBJ1-5,NA